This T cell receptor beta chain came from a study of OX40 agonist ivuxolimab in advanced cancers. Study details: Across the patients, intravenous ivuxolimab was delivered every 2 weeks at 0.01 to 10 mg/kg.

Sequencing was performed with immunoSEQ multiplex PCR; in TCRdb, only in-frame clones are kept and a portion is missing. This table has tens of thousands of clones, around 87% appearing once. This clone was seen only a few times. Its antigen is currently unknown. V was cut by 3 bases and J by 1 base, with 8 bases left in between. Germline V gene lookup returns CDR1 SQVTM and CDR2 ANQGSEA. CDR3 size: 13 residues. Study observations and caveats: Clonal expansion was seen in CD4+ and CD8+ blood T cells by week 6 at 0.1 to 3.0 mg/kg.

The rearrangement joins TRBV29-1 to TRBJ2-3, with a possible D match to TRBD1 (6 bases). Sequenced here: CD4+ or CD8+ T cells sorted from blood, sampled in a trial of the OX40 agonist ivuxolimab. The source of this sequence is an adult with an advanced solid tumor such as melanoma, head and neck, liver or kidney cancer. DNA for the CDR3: TGCAGCGTTGAGGGACATCGCACAGATACGCAGTATTTT. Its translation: CSVEGHRTDTQYF.